This T cell receptor (beta chain) was sequenced during a study of blood T cells in healthy people across ages. Study results and limitations: Without sorted subsets, naive and antigen-experienced compartments could not be conclusively compared. Shifts in expanded clonotypes may have been confounded by donor CMV status, which was unknown.

With V trimmed by 6 bases and J by 6 bases, 16 bases remained unmatched. Per the germline V gene, CDR1 is SQVTM and CDR2 is ANQGSEA. This CDR3 spans 15 amino acids. Worth noting for this clonotype: Its target is unknown.

It was with a sample-barcoded 5' primer and a J-beta primer mix that a second PCR of roughly 7 to 12 cycles was run. Carrying 12 random nucleotides, a template-switch adaptor labeled each individual cDNA molecule. TCRdb independently ran MiXCR on the 5' RACE reads; one entry per CDR3 protein. The repertoire holds 650,000 to 800,000 distinct CDR3 sequences, with roughly 44% as singletons. Each sample gave at least 7 million isolated PBMCs. This sequence originates from a man aged 55-75 years in good health. Sequencing used blood. The chain combines TRBV29-1 with TRBJ1-2; 7 bases fit TRBD1. The CDR3 DNA reads as TGCAGCGTAGCCGCGGAGGGGGCTATGAACGATGGCTACACCTTC. It is translated as CSVAAEGAMNDGYTF.